Presented here are 32 T cell receptor beta chains from one specimen sequenced in a study of metastatic and nonmetastatic thyroid tumors. TCRdb re-analyzed the PCR reads using MiXCR. The sample yields about 19,000 clones, approximately 16% seen once. Patients were all untreated before their thyroid surgery. Sequencing was done on a sample of blood. The receptors were sampled from a male donor with papillary thyroid cancer or a benign thyroid nodule (not recorded which). Some clones in this sample may be carry-over from other donors' samples.

This clone came up many times. The rearrangement links TRBV10-3 to TRBJ2-1; TRBD2 might be the D (6 bases). This CDR3 comprises 14 residues. CDR1 and CDR2 from the germline V gene are ENHRY and SYGVKD. V dropped 6 bases and J dropped 5 bases, with 14 bases sitting between them. CDR3 DNA: TGTGCCATCAGCGCGGGACCTCCGAACAATGAGCAGTTCTTC. Protein product: CAISAGPPNNEQFF.

In regard to this clone: One end of the junction varies from germline; a read error may be responsible. This chain connects TRBV5-6 to TRBJ1-2; D unclear. Germline V gene lookup returns CDR1 SGHDT and CDR2 YYEEEE. The CDR3 has 13 amino acids. CDR3 amino acids: CASSLSGIYCYTF. CDR3 in DNA: TGTGCCAGCAGCTTGTCAGGTATCTATTGCTACACCTTC.

This clone was seen ten or more times. The chain is built from TRBV2 and TRBJ2-1; possible D gene TRBD1, 5 bases. Germline loops: CDR1 SNHLY, CDR2 FYNNEI. This CDR3 spans 14 amino acids. V was trimmed by 8 bases and J by 6 bases, leaving 17 bases between them. DNA of the CDR3: TGTGCCAGCCTGCAGCAGGGCCTCGTCAATGAGCAGTTCTTC. Protein sequence: CASLQQGLVNEQFF.

The V call is TRBV3-1, the J call TRBJ2-2; D might be TRBD1 (6 bases). The CDR3 runs to 15 residues. Trimming took off 5 bases at V and 5 bases at J, with 15 bases between the two ends. Germline V CDR1 and CDR2: LGHDT, YNNKEL (reference sequence). This CDR3 reads CASSIGTPSTGELFF. The CDR3 DNA reads TGTGCCAGCAGCATCGGGACACCTAGTACCGGGGAGCTGTTTTTT.

This clone was seen ten or more times. The chain links TRBV4-1 to TRBJ2-3; no clear D. The CDR3 length is 13 residues. Germline V CDR1 and CDR2: MGHRA, YSYEKL. V lost 3 bases and J 5 bases, leaving 9 bases between the germline ends. Here the CDR3 reads CASSHLGLDTQYF. DNA for the CDR3: TGCGCCAGCAGCCACTTGGGTTTAGATACGCAGTATTTT.

This clone has ten or more counts. The V gene is TRBV4-3, the J gene TRBJ2-1; 8 nucleotides align to TRBD2. The CDR3 extends over 16 amino acids. CDR1 is LGHNA, CDR2 YSLEER, per germline. V shed 0 bases, J shed 7 bases, and the junction held 8 bases outside the gene matches. CDR3 in amino acids: CASSQEATSGLNEQFF. For the CDR3, the DNA is TGCGCCAGCAGCCAAGAGGCCACTAGCGGCCTTAATGAGCAGTTCTTC.

This clone showed up many times. A single base separates this from a much larger clone, so it may be a read error. This sample also contains other DNA sequences that code for the same CDR3. J is TRBJ2-1 and V is TRBV7-9; D is unresolved. This CDR3 comprises 12 residues. Germline CDR1 SEHNR, CDR2 FQNEAQ (reference sequence). Trimming shortened V by 1 base and J by 10 bases, and 8 bases separated the two germline ends. CDR3 protein: CASSLVVTEQFF. The CDR3, as DNA: TGTGCCAGCAGCTTAGTAGTTACCGAGCAGTTCTTC.

This clone was observed many times. V and J are TRBV20-1 and TRBJ1-5; 7 bases agree with TRBD1. Germline CDR1 and CDR2: DFQATT and SNEGSKA (reference sequence). The J segment lost 4 bases and the V segment lost 6 bases, leaving 6 bases of the junction unmatched. The CDR3 consists of 13 residues. CDR3 nucleotide sequence: TGCAGTGCGCCGACAGGGTCAAATCAGCCCCAGCATTTT. Amino acid sequence: CSAPTGSNQPQHF.

The sample holds many counts of this clone. This CDR3 reads CASSLSSGLAGRGQYF. The CDR3, as DNA: TGTGCCAGCAGCTTAAGTTCGGGACTAGCGGGCCGCGGGCAGTACTTC. The V and J genes are TRBV11-1 and TRBJ2-7, with TRBD2 matching 12 bases. Trimming took 2 bases from V and 9 from J; bases not matched to a gene: 11. Germline V gene sequence: CDR1 SGHAT, CDR2 FQDESV (reference sequence). This CDR3 is built from 16 residues.

In its sample, this clone was seen once. This sequence joins TRBV9 and TRBJ1-3; D ambiguous. The CDR3 has 16 amino acids. Germline V CDR1 and CDR2: SGDLS, YYNGEE. V shed 0 bases and J shed 0 bases, with 10 bases lying between them. CDR3 protein: CASSVVSTISGNTIYF. Here the CDR3 DNA reads TGTGCCAGCAGCGTAGTTTCGACAATCTCTGGAAACACCATATATTTT.

This clone was found many times. This rearrangement joins TRBV6-4 to TRBJ2-1; TRBD2 is a possible D gene (5 bases). With 3 bases removed from V and 0 bases from J, the gap between germline ends came to 12 bases. The CDR3 has 16 residues. Germline CDR1 and CDR2: MRHNA and SNTAGT. The CDR3, as DNA: TGTGCCAGCAGTGATAGTCTAGCTAACTCCTACAATGAGCAGTTCTTC. It specifies CASSDSLANSYNEQFF.

This clone is labeled medium-sized. The gene calls are TRBV4-1 and TRBJ1-2; maybe TRBD1 (5 bases). The CDR3 contains 15 residues. CDR1 is MGHRA, CDR2 YSYEKL, per germline. Deletions cut 4 bases from V and 6 bases from J, with 18 bases between. CDR3: CASSPIRDFVHGYTF. For the CDR3, the DNA is TGCGCCAGCAGCCCCATCCGGGACTTCGTCCATGGCTACACCTTC.

This clone was seen repeatedly, ten times or more. The chain joins TRBV24-1 to TRBJ1-2; the D is unclear. This CDR3 region has 12 residues. Trimming cost V 1 base and J 8 bases, with 7 bases left between them. Germline CDR1 KGHDR, CDR2 SFDVKD. The DNA for the CDR3 is TGTGCCACCAGTGATTTCGGGGTAGGCTACACCTTC. Encoded protein: CATSDFGVGYTF.

This clone was counted only a few times. Sequence at one end of the junction differs from germline and may be a read error. The chain is built from TRBV11-3 and TRBJ2-7; 7 positions match TRBD1. Germline CDR1 is SGHNT and CDR2 is YENEEA. This CDR3 comprises 14 residues. As DNA, the CDR3 is TGTGCCAGCATCACGACAGGGATAACCTACGAGCAGTACTTT. It translates to CASITTGITYEQYF.

J is TRBJ2-7 and V is TRBV30; D ambiguous. V was clipped by 2 bases and J by 3 bases, with 5 bases between them. Germline values: CDR1 GTSNPN, CDR2 SVGIG (reference sequence). There are 11 residues in the CDR3. CDR3 coding DNA: TGTGCCTGGAGTATGGACTACGAGCAGTACTTC. It yields the protein CAWSMDYEQYF.

This clone was observed at least ten times. A much larger clone lies one base from this, so it may be a read error. This chain uses TRBV7-8 with TRBJ1-3; 7 positions agree with TRBD1. Germline CDR1 is SGHVS and CDR2 is FQNEAQ. The CDR3 is 17 residues long. The CDR3: CAGSLDRARMTGNTIYF. As DNA, the CDR3 is TGTGCCGGCAGCCTTGACAGGGCAAGGATGACTGGAAACACCATATATTTT.

The J gene is TRBJ2-7, the V gene TRBV5-1; D not certain. The CDR3 sequence is 16 residues long. Germline V lookup: CDR1 SGHRS, CDR2 YFSETQ. Trimming removed 3 bases at V and 2 bases at J, with 18 bases between. The CDR3 bases are TGCGCCAGCAGCTCCCGGACGGAACAAAGAACCTACGAGCAGTACTTC. This encodes CASSSRTEQRTYEQYF.

Judged by abundance, this clone is medium-sized. The V call is TRBV6-2 or TRBV6-3, the J call TRBJ2-4; 7 bases line up with TRBD2. V gave up 2 bases and J gave up 7 bases; unmatched junction bases: 11. The V gene's germline CDR1 is MNHEY and CDR2 SVGEGT. This CDR3 comprises 16 residues. CDR3 bases: TGTGCCAGCAGTTACGGGACTACATCACTTCCCAACATTCAGTACTTC. This codes for CASSYGTTSLPNIQYF.

The V gene is TRBV4-1, the J gene TRBJ2-7; tentatively, D is TRBD1 (5 bases). V dropped 3 bases and J dropped 0 bases, with 6 bases sitting between them. Germline CDR1 and CDR2: MGHRA and YSYEKL. This CDR3 comprises 13 residues. The CDR3 sequence: CASSQTASYEQYF. The CDR3 DNA reads TGCGCCAGCAGCCAGACAGCCTCCTACGAGCAGTACTTC.

This clone has ten or more counts. V usage is TRBV19 and J usage is TRBJ2-3; TRBD2 matches 10 bases. Unmatched junction bases numbered 3, after V lost 2 bases and J lost 1 base. Germline lookup yields CDR1 LNHDA and CDR2 SQIVND (reference sequence). The CDR3 is made up of 16 amino acids. CDR3 residues: CASSILAGEGTDTQYF. The CDR3 DNA is TGTGCCAGTAGTATACTAGCGGGAGAAGGCACAGATACGCAGTATTTT.

The V call is TRBV28, the J call TRBJ1-6, with D possibly matching TRBD1 (5 bases). CDR3 length equals 16 residues. V lost 6 bases and J 0 bases, leaving 12 bases between the germline ends. Per the germline V gene, CDR1 is MDHEN and CDR2 is SYDVKM. This CDR3 reads CASRDGGNSYNSPLHF. The CDR3 nucleotides read TGTGCCAGCAGGGACGGGGGAAACTCCTATAATTCACCCCTCCACTTT. The full variable domain, rest sourced from reference TRBV28 and TRBJ1-6, is DVKVTQSSRYLVKRTGEKVFLECVQDMDHENMFWYRQDPGLGLRLIYFSYDVKMKEKGDIPEGYSVSREKKERFSLILESASTNQTSMYLCASRDGGNSYNSPLHFGNGTRLTVT.

This clone has a count of ten or more. This rearrangement joins TRBV5-6 to TRBJ2-7; TRBD2 is a possible D gene (6 bases). Trimming shortened V by 4 bases and J by 4 bases, and 15 bases separated the two germline ends. Germline V CDR1 and CDR2: SGHDT, YYEEEE. This CDR3 comprises 14 residues. The CDR3 coding sequence is TGTGCCAGCAGCAGGGCCGGGAGCACATACGAGCAGTACTTC. This translates into CASSRAGSTYEQYF. Full variable domain (rest looked up from reference TRBV5-6 and TRBJ2-7): DAGVTQSPTHLIKTRGQQVTLRCSPKSGHDTVSWYQQALGQGPQFIFQYYEEEERQRGNFPDRFSGHQFPNYSSELNVNALLLGDSALYLCASSRAGSTYEQYFGPGTRLTVT.

This clone was detected ten times or more. This chain links TRBV19 with TRBJ1-3; the D gene is possibly TRBD1 (5 bases). Trimming shortened V by 6 bases and J by 0 bases, and 9 bases separated the two germline ends. This CDR3 is built from 14 residues. Germline assignment: CDR1 LNHDA and CDR2 SQIVND (reference sequence). In DNA, the CDR3 is TGTGCCAGTAGGAGGGGTGGCTCTGGAAACACCATATATTTT. This sequence encodes CASRRGGSGNTIYF.

Ten or more counts support this clone. This rearrangement joins TRBV6-1 to TRBJ2-3; D remains unclear. Germline CDR1 reads MNHNS; CDR2 reads SASEGT. V shed 6 bases and J shed 3 bases, with 16 bases lying between them. The CDR3 length is 15 residues. The CDR3 bases are TGTGCCAGCAGGGCCGTTATTCTAACTACAGATACGCAGTATTTT. This codes for CASRAVILTTDTQYF.

Many counts were recorded for this clone. J is TRBJ2-5 and V is TRBV10-3, with 10 bases matching TRBD2. Germline V lookup: CDR1 ENHRY, CDR2 SYGVKD. The J segment lost 3 bases and the V segment lost 3 bases, leaving 7 bases of the junction unmatched. The CDR3 totals 16 residues. Here the CDR3 reads CAISDLAGVHEETQYF. CDR3 DNA sequence: TGTGCCATCAGTGACCTAGCGGGAGTCCACGAAGAGACCCAGTACTTC.

This clone was counted ten times or more. The chain joins TRBV27 to TRBJ1-3; D uncertain. The germline CDR1 and CDR2 sequences are MNHEY and SMNVEV (reference sequence). V lost 2 bases and J 7 bases, leaving 6 bases between the germline ends. This CDR3 has 12 amino acids. CDR3 region: CASSLSRNTIYF. The CDR3 region has the DNA TGTGCCAGCAGTTTAAGTAGGAACACCATATATTTT.

CDR3 in amino acids: CASTQYLAVGGQNEQYF. CDR3 sequence (DNA): TGTGCCAGCACCCAGTATTTGGCGGTTGGGGGTCAGAACGAGCAGTACTTC. The chain carries TRBV11-2 and TRBJ2-7, with D possibly called TRBD1 or TRBD2 (5 bases each). Looked up from germline, CDR1 is SGHAT and CDR2 is FQNNGV. V was clipped by 7 bases and J by 5 bases, with 27 bases between them. The CDR3 spans 17 residues.

At least ten counts were recorded for this clone. This chain joins TRBV5-1 and TRBJ2-3; D uncertain. The CDR3 is made up of 18 amino acids. CDR1 is SGHRS and CDR2 is YFSETQ in the germline V gene. Trimming left V 2 bases short and J 0 bases short, with 19 bases between. The CDR3 coding sequence is TGCGCCAGCAGCTTTCGGAGTGGTCCTGCCGCCAGCACAGATACGCAGTATTTT. This gives the protein CASSFRSGPAASTDTQYF. Full variable domain (remainder filled in from reference TRBV5-1 and TRBJ2-3): KAGVTQTPRYLIKTRGQQVTLSCSPISGHRSVSWYQQTPGQGLQFLFEYFSETQRNKGNFPGRFSGRQFSNSRSEMNVSTLELGDSALYLCASSFRSGPAASTDTQYFGPGTRLTVL.

This chain joins TRBV11-1 and TRBJ2-1; no clear D gene. The CDR3 extends over 12 amino acids. Trimming left V 5 bases short and J 6 bases short, with 8 bases between. CDR1 SGHAT and CDR2 FQDESV come from the germline V gene (reference sequence). CDR3: CASSREINEQFF. The CDR3 region has the DNA TGTGCCAGCAGCCGCGAGATCAATGAGCAGTTCTTC.

This clone showed up many times. This CDR3 reads CASSLDGVSGNTIYF. In nucleotides, the CDR3 is TGCGCCAGCAGCTTGGACGGGGTATCTGGAAACACCATATATTTT. The chain couples TRBV5-1 to TRBJ1-3; D gene uncertain. CDR1 and CDR2 (germline): SGHRS, YFSETQ. Trimming took off 0 bases at V and 1 base at J, with 8 bases between the two ends. The CDR3 spans 15 residues.

The table lists this clone with many counts. The chain couples TRBV14 to TRBJ2-1; D uncertain. Germline CDR1 is SGHDN and CDR2 is FVKESK. The CDR3 length is 13 residues. V lost 2 bases and J lost 8, with 10 bases in between. CDR3 DNA sequence: TGTGCCAGCAGCCAATTCGTCCTCCATGAGCAGTTCTTC. This encodes CASSQFVLHEQFF.

This clone was detected ten times or more. This chain connects TRBV3-1 to TRBJ1-1; unclear D gene. The length of the CDR3 is 12 residues. Looked up from germline, CDR1 is LGHDT and CDR2 is YNNKEL (reference sequence). V shed 8 bases and J shed 1 base, with 8 bases lying between them. The CDR3 reads CASQDSNTEAFF. The CDR3 bases are TGTGCCAGCCAGGACTCGAACACTGAAGCTTTCTTT.